This is a list of T cell receptor beta chains from one sample in a study of blood T cell repertoires in COVID-19. The method was immunoSEQ multiplex PCR; TCRdb's version includes in-frame clones alone and lacks a portion of them. The profile covers hundreds of thousands of clones, with more than 80% appearing a single time and over 1% taken by the ten largest. Specimen: PBMCs or T cells enriched from blood (not recorded which). These receptors came from a man younger than 40 who had recovered from COVID-19. Both conserved end residues are part of each CDR3. Fields, in order: D gene, V gene, clone size, J gene, CDR3 protein, CDR3 DNA. The D gene is left open where the match is weak. Rows may omit the clone size; those that give it use once, few, many or a size class.

>NA|TRBV19|NA|TRBJ1-3
CASSAWTAYSGNTIYF
TGTGCCAGTAGTGCATGGACTGCTTACTCTGGAAACACCATATATTTT
>TRBD2|TRBV10-3|once|TRBJ2-6
CAISESPSGRGAGANVLTF
TGTGCCATCAGTGAGTCCCCTAGCGGGAGGGGTGCTGGGGCCAACGTCCTGACTTTC
>NA|TRBV18|NA|TRBJ2-4
CASSRVELKLAKNIQYF
TGTGCCAGCTCACGGGTCGAACTAAAACTAGCCAAAAACATTCAGTACTTC
>TRBD2|TRBV7-2|NA|TRBJ2-7
CASSSMASGTYEQYF
TGTGCCAGCAGTTCCATGGCTAGCGGAACCTACGAGCAGTACTTC
>NA|TRBV29-1|NA|TRBJ1-1
CSVERTEYTEAFF
TGCAGCGTTGAACGGACAGAGTACACTGAAGCTTTCTTT
>NA|TRBV19|NA|TRBJ1-5
CASTLRAFLQPQHF
TGTGCCAGTACTTTGAGGGCTTTTCTTCAGCCCCAGCATTTT
>TRBD1|TRBV20-1|NA|TRBJ2-4
CSASKPGGSIQYF
TGCAGTGCTAGTAAGCCAGGGGGAAGCATTCAGTACTTC
>NA|TRBV29-1|NA|TRBJ2-2
CSVERTAGELFF
TGCAGCGTTGAAAGGACAGCCGGGGAGCTGTTTTTT
>TRBD2|TRBV12-3/TRBV12-4|once|TRBJ2-1
CASSTLAGGEQFF
TGTGCCAGCAGCACACTAGCGGGGGGGGAGCAGTTCTTC
>TRBD1|TRBV15|NA|TRBJ1-1
CATSTTGGTEAFF
TGTGCCACCAGCACAACAGGGGGCACTGAAGCTTTCTTT
>TRBD2|TRBV6-5|NA|TRBJ2-1
CASSAPGLATNEQFF
TGTGCCAGCAGCGCACCGGGACTAGCGACCAATGAGCAGTTCTTC
>TRBD2|TRBV5-4|NA|TRBJ2-1
CASSGGLEDEQFF
TGTGCCAGCAGCGGGGGACTAGAGGATGAGCAGTTCTTC
>NA|TRBV3-1/TRBV3-2|few|TRBJ1-2
CASSQGGSYGYTF
TGTGCCAGCAGCCAAGGCGGATCCTATGGCTACACCTTC
>TRBD1|TRBV7-2|NA|TRBJ1-2
CASSFRTGTHNYGYTF
TGTGCCAGCAGCTTCAGGACAGGGACCCATAACTATGGCTACACCTTC
>TRBD1|TRBV27|NA|TRBJ2-1
CASSLGTEGYNEQFF
TGTGCCAGCAGTTTAGGGACAGAAGGGTACAATGAGCAGTTCTTC
>NA|TRBV15|NA|TRBJ1-5
CATSRDVEVIQPQHF
TGTGCCACCAGCAGAGACGTCGAGGTTATTCAGCCCCAGCATTTT
>NA|TRBV7-8|NA|TRBJ2-2
CASSLATGNAGELFF
TGTGCCAGCAGCTTAGCAACGGGGAACGCCGGGGAGCTGTTTTTT
>NA|TRBV19|NA|TRBJ1-1
CASKKINRENTEAFF
TGTGCCAGTAAAAAAATCAACAGGGAGAACACTGAAGCTTTCTTT
>NA|TRBV24-1|NA|TRBJ2-1
CATSDLPPSRSEQFF
TGTGCCACCAGTGATTTGCCTCCTAGCAGGAGTGAGCAGTTCTTC
>TRBD1|TRBV7-2|NA|TRBJ1-4
CASSLPGQDEKLFF
TGTGCCAGCAGCTTACCGGGACAGGATGAAAAACTGTTTTTT
>TRBD1|TRBV9|NA|TRBJ2-1
CASSAGTGGNNEQFF
TGTGCCAGCAGCGCCGGGACAGGGGGCAACAATGAGCAGTTCTTC
>NA|TRBV27|NA|TRBJ2-1
CASSPGHYNEQFF
TGTGCCAGCAGTCCGGGACATTACAATGAGCAGTTCTTC
>TRBD2|TRBV29-1|NA|TRBJ2-1
CSVEAPLAASYNEQFF
TGCAGCGTTGAAGCACCCCTAGCGGCCTCTTACAATGAGCAGTTCTTC
>NA|TRBV20-1|NA|TRBJ1-1
CSASSGPEAFF
TGCAGTGCTAGTTCTGGCCCTGAAGCTTTCTTT
>TRBD2|TRBV27|NA|TRBJ2-1
CASTSSTLAGGPGEQFF
TGTGCCAGCACGTCATCGACCCTAGCGGGAGGGCCGGGGGAGCAGTTCTTC
>TRBD1|TRBV4-1|NA|TRBJ2-7
CASSQALGQGFSQYF
TGCGCCAGCAGCCAAGCTCTTGGACAGGGATTTTCCCAGTACTTC
>NA|TRBV15|NA|TRBJ1-6
CATSRDYQGGSPLHF
TGTGCCACCAGCAGAGATTACCAGGGCGGTTCACCCCTCCACTTT
>TRBD1|TRBV4-2|NA|TRBJ1-2
CASSQEGGTGYGYTF
TGTGCCAGCAGCCAAGAGGGAGGGACAGGGTATGGCTACACCTTC
>TRBD2|TRBV4-2|once|TRBJ2-5
CASSPTGLAGEETQYF
TGTGCCAGCAGCCCGACTGGACTAGCGGGGGAAGAGACCCAGTACTTC